A single sample is the source of the 31 T cell receptor beta chains below, sequenced in a study of human T cells and chemical hapten exposure. Before extraction, the whole blood was not fractionated, and total RNA was taken from it. TCRdb re-derived calls from the 5' RACE reads in MiXCR, one entry per CDR3 protein. Of fewer than 150,000 distinct CDR3 sequences listed, 19% are singletons. These receptors came from a human donor in good health.

This clonotype has more than one count but fewer than ten. V usage is TRBV14 and J usage is TRBJ1-1; D remains ambiguous. V lost 0 bases and J lost 4, with 9 bases in between. The CDR3 contains 14 residues. Germline values: CDR1 SGHDN, CDR2 FVKESK. For the CDR3, the DNA is TGTGCCAGCAGCCAAGATTGGGTGCGCACTGAAGCTTTCTTT. It translates to CASSQDWVRTEAFF.

This chain uses TRBV6-6 with TRBJ1-4, with a tentative D call TRBD1 (6 bases). V was shortened by 6 bases and J by 0 bases, with 14 bases between the two germline ends. CDR1 and CDR2 from the germline V gene are MNHNY and SVGAGI (reference sequence). The CDR3 spans 16 residues. CDR3 coding DNA: TGTGCCAGCAGACCAGGAAGACAGGCAACTAATGAAAAACTGTTTTTT. Amino acid sequence: CASRPGRQATNEKLFF.

This chain uses TRBV11-1 with TRBJ2-1, with a tentative D call TRBD1 (6 bases). Between the trimmed V and J ends, which lost 5 bases and 4 bases, there was a span of 15 bases. CDR1 and CDR2 from the germline V gene are SGHAT and FQDESV (reference sequence). The length of the CDR3 is 15 residues. CDR3 nucleotide sequence: TGTGCCAGCAGCGTTGGGGGCAGGTTTTACAATGAGCAGTTCTTC. Protein product: CASSVGGRFYNEQFF.

This clonotype was found a few times. The genes are TRBV11-3 and TRBJ2-5, with 13 bases that match TRBD2. V was pared by 3 bases and J by 1 base, with 2 bases of the junction left unmatched. The CDR3 length is 16 residues. From germline, CDR1 is SGHNT and CDR2 YENEEA. This CDR3 reads CASSLRLAGGQETQYF. Here the CDR3 DNA reads TGTGCCAGCAGCTTGAGACTAGCGGGAGGCCAAGAGACCCAGTACTTC.

In its sample, this clonotype was seen a few times. The chain couples TRBV19 to TRBJ2-7; D remains ambiguous. Germline V gene data show CDR1 as LNHDA and CDR2 as SQIVND (reference sequence). V gave up 8 bases and J gave up 5 bases, with 7 bases separating them. The CDR3 has 10 residues. For the CDR3, the DNA is TGTGCCAGTGGATCCCACGAGCAGTACTTC. Translation: CASGSHEQYF. Full variable domain (missing parts from reference TRBV19 and TRBJ2-7): DGGITQSPKYLFRKEGQNVTLSCEQNLNHDAMYWYRQDPGQGLRLIYYSQIVNDFQKGDIAEGYSVSREKKESFPLTVTSAQKNPTAFYLCASGSHEQYFGPGTRLTVT.

The chain combines TRBV27 with TRBJ2-3; D is unclear. The germline V gene has CDR1 MNHEY and CDR2 SMNVEV (reference sequence). The length of the CDR3 is 14 residues. Trimming removed 2 bases from V and 3 bases from J, with 9 bases in between. The DNA for the CDR3 is TGTGCCAGCAGTTTAGTCGGCAGGACAGATACGCAGTATTTT. This encodes CASSLVGRTDTQYF.

V usage is TRBV12-3 or TRBV12-4 and J usage is TRBJ1-5; 12 bases are shared with TRBD1. The CDR3 runs to 16 residues. Trimming cost V 5 bases and J 5 bases; bases outside gene matches: 7. The CDR3 DNA sequence: TGTGCCAGCAGTCTAACGGGACAGGGGGCTTATCAGCCCCAGCATTTT. Translated, it gives CASSLTGQGAYQPQHF.

The chain recombines TRBV6-1 with TRBJ1-2, with TRBD1 as a possible D gene (6 bases). CDR3 length equals 17 residues. Trimming took off 2 bases at V and 4 bases at J, with 20 bases between the two ends. The germline gives CDR1 MNHNS, CDR2 SASEGT. The CDR3 nucleotides are TGTGCCAGCAGTGAATGGTTGCAGGGGTTCGGTGGCTATGGCTACACCTTC. Translation gives CASSEWLQGFGGYGYTF.

The gene calls are TRBV5-4 and TRBJ2-3, with a weak D call TRBD2 (6 bases). The CDR3 is made up of 14 amino acids. V was pared by 6 bases and J by 0 bases, with 11 bases between. The germline V gene has CDR1 SGHNT and CDR2 YYREEE (reference sequence). CDR3 DNA: TGTGCCAGCAAAGTCGGGACTAGCACAGATACGCAGTATTTT. Its protein is CASKVGTSTDTQYF.

The chain employs TRBV5-1 and TRBJ1-6; tentative D call: TRBD1 (5 bases). The CDR3 sequence is 14 residues long. The V end lost 4 bases, the J end lost 13 bases, and 18 bases lay between the germline ends. Germline assignment: CDR1 SGHRS and CDR2 YFSETQ. This chain's CDR3 is CASSLDGTAVPLHF. Here the CDR3 DNA reads TGCGCCAGCAGCCTGGACGGGACTGCGGTGCCCCTCCACTTT. The full variable domain, with the rest looked up from reference TRBV5-1 and TRBJ1-6, is KAGVTQTPRYLIKTRGQQVTLSCSPISGHRSVSWYQQTPGQGLQFLFEYFSETQRNKGNFPGRFSGRQFSNSRSEMNVSTLELGDSALYLCASSLDGTAVPLHFGNGTRLTVT.

This clonotype showed up just a few times. The rearrangement joins TRBV25-1 to TRBJ2-5, with no clear D. The CDR3 spans 13 residues. V was shortened by 4 bases and J by 2 bases, with 8 bases between the two germline ends. Germline assignment: CDR1 MGHDK and CDR2 SYGVNS. CDR3 region: CASSAPPQETQYF. For the CDR3, the DNA is TGTGCCAGCAGTGCCCCTCCACAAGAGACCCAGTACTTC.

This clonotype was seen more than once but under ten times. V gene TRBV7-8 combines with J gene TRBJ1-5, with D perhaps TRBD1 (5 bases). The CDR3 has 19 residues. CDR1 and CDR2 from the germline V gene are SGHVS and FQNEAQ. V was clipped by 0 bases and J by 3 bases, with 21 bases between them. CDR3 in DNA: TGTGCCAGCAGCTTAGCCCCTGGTATGGGGCCCGCTTTCAATCAGCCCCAGCATTTT. As protein: CASSLAPGMGPAFNQPQHF.

This sequence joins TRBV2 and TRBJ2-3, with 10 positions matching TRBD2. Germline CDR1 reads SNHLY; CDR2 reads FYNNEI. V lost 6 bases and J lost 5; bases outside the gene matches: 5. The CDR3 sequence is 14 residues long. CDR3 amino acids: CASRPSGRVDTQYF. CDR3 nucleotide sequence: TGTGCCAGCAGACCTAGCGGGAGAGTAGATACGCAGTATTTT.

This chain uses TRBV12-3 or TRBV12-4 with TRBJ2-1; maybe TRBD2 (6 bases). This CDR3 region has 14 residues. V dropped 6 bases and J dropped 0 bases, with 9 bases sitting between them. Here the CDR3 DNA reads TGTGCCAGCAGGGGACTCCGCTCCTACAATGAGCAGTTCTTC. Encoded protein: CASRGLRSYNEQFF.

This clonotype was found a few times. The chain carries TRBV7-6 and TRBJ1-1, with TRBD1 identical over 7 bases. Trimming removed 3 bases from V and 5 bases from J; junction bases left unmatched: 3. There are 13 residues in the CDR3. Germline V CDR1 and CDR2: SGHVS, FNYEAQ. The CDR3 DNA reads as TGTGCCAGCAGCTTGACAGGGCGGACTGAAGCTTTCTTT. It translates to CASSLTGRTEAFF.

The chain is built from TRBV18 and TRBJ1-1; D might be TRBD1 (6 bases). This CDR3 contains 12 residues. Germline CDR1 and CDR2: KGHSH and LQKENI. Deletions cut 4 bases from V and 7 bases from J, with 10 bases between. Here the CDR3 DNA reads TGTGCCAGCTCACTCTACAGGGATGAAGCTTTCTTT. Protein: CASSLYRDEAFF.

The chain combines TRBV6-5 with TRBJ2-7; tentatively, D is TRBD1 or TRBD2 (5 bases each). The CDR3 is 15 amino acids. Trimming took off 4 bases at V and 0 bases at J, with 13 bases between the two ends. Germline CDR1 reads MNHEY; CDR2 reads SVGAGI. The CDR3 reads CASSSPGTYSYEQYF. CDR3 sequence (DNA): TGTGCCAGCAGTTCCCCCGGGACGTACTCCTACGAGCAGTACTTC.

The genes are TRBV19 and TRBJ2-1; 11 positions match TRBD2. V gave up 6 bases and J gave up 5 bases; unmatched junction bases: 9. CDR3 size: 16 residues. CDR1 and CDR2 (germline): LNHDA, SQIVND (reference sequence). CDR3 DNA sequence: TGTGCCAGTAGCCTATTAGCGGGAGGGCCCAACAATGAGCAGTTCTTC. Amino acids: CASSLLAGGPNNEQFF.

The CDR3 protein is CASRDRGNGGYTF. Written as DNA, the CDR3 is TGTGCCAGCAGGGACAGGGGGAACGGAGGCTACACCTTC. The V call is TRBV2, the J call TRBJ1-2, with 10 bases fitting TRBD1. Unmatched junction bases numbered 6, after V lost 6 bases and J lost 8 bases. Looked up from germline, CDR1 is SNHLY and CDR2 is FYNNEI. The CDR3 has 13 amino acids.

V usage is TRBV3-1 and J usage is TRBJ1-3; D remains ambiguous. Germline CDR1 is LGHDT and CDR2 is YNNKEL (reference sequence). V dropped 4 bases and J dropped 0 bases, with 7 bases sitting between them. There are 14 residues in the CDR3. The CDR3 spells CASSPLSSGNTIYF. DNA of the CDR3: TGTGCCAGCAGCCCTCTGAGCTCTGGAAACACCATATATTTT.

This clonotype occurred a few times. The chain has TRBV6-5 and TRBJ1-4; D unclear. The CDR3 is 13 amino acids. Trimming pared 5 bases from V and 8 bases from J, leaving 12 bases between. CDR1 is MNHEY and CDR2 is SVGAGI in the germline V gene. The CDR3 region is CASSPSGGEKLFF. The CDR3 DNA reads as TGTGCCAGCAGTCCCAGCGGAGGAGAAAAACTGTTTTTT.

This clonotype has ten or more counts. The rearrangement uses TRBV12-3 or TRBV12-4 and TRBJ2-7; a possible D gene is TRBD1 (5 bases). The CDR3 runs 13 residues. V was shortened by 0 bases and J by 6 bases, with 9 bases between the two germline ends. The CDR3 loop reads CASSLAKGFEQYF. The CDR3 DNA sequence: TGTGCCAGCAGTTTAGCGAAGGGGTTCGAGCAGTACTTC.

This clonotype was recorded a few times. The rearrangement uses TRBV7-9 and TRBJ2-2; 8 bases are a match to TRBD1. The CDR3 is 17 amino acids. From germline, CDR1 is SEHNR and CDR2 FQNEAQ (reference sequence). J gave up 7 bases and V 2 bases, and 12 bases lay outside the gene matches. The CDR3 region is CASSLLLGRGQSGELFF. CDR3 in DNA: TGTGCCAGCAGCTTACTCTTGGGCAGGGGGCAAAGCGGGGAGCTGTTTTTT.

This clonotype was counted a single time. The chain has TRBV28 and TRBJ2-7, with D unresolved. Germline CDR1 MDHEN, CDR2 SYDVKM. Trimming removed 10 bases from V and 3 bases from J, with 10 bases in between. This CDR3 region has 11 residues. The CDR3 sequence: CATKNGYEQYF. The CDR3 region has the DNA TGTGCCACCAAGAACGGCTACGAGCAGTACTTC.

This clonotype was counted a few times. V and J are TRBV27 and TRBJ2-3, with unresolved D. Trimming pared 0 bases from V and 0 bases from J, leaving 16 bases between. Germline V gene data show CDR1 as MNHEY and CDR2 as SMNVEV (reference sequence). The CDR3 runs to 18 residues. In nucleotides, the CDR3 is TGTGCCAGCAGTTTATCGATTGGGCTTGCGGCTAGCACAGATACGCAGTATTTT. Its protein is CASSLSIGLAASTDTQYF.

This chain joins TRBV5-8 and TRBJ1-2; the D is unclear. Germline-derived CDR1 and CDR2 are SGHTS and YDEGEE. The CDR3 is 15 amino acids. V was cut by 4 bases and J by 8 bases, with 21 bases left in between. In DNA, the CDR3 is TGTGCCAGCAGCCCGACTTGGGCGGCCTCTCGGGGCTACACCTTC. It translates to CASSPTWAASRGYTF.

The table lists this clonotype with a few counts. The chain links TRBV14 to TRBJ2-7; no definite D call. Germline CDR1 and CDR2: SGHDN and FVKESK. The CDR3 length is 12 residues. The germline V and J ends were trimmed by 1 base and 3 bases, with 4 bases remaining between them. CDR3 region: CASSQVSYEQYF. CDR3 coding DNA: TGTGCCAGCAGCCAAGTGAGCTACGAGCAGTACTTC.

There are a few counts of this clonotype. V gene TRBV20-1 combines with J gene TRBJ2-3; 10 bases match TRBD2. The germline V gene has CDR1 DFQATT and CDR2 SNEGSKA (reference sequence). The V gene end was trimmed by 5 bases and the J gene end by 10 bases; junction bases not matched to a gene: 9. The CDR3 loop spans 13 amino acids. CDR3 nucleotide sequence: TGCAGTGCTCTGAAGCGGGAGGGTCTTGCGCAGTATTTT. It yields the protein CSALKREGLAQYF.

The rearrangement uses TRBV12-3 or TRBV12-4 and TRBJ2-4; 7 nucleotides line up with TRBD1. The CDR3 totals 16 residues. Losses at the gene ends were 5 bases for V and 1 base for J; bases not matched to a gene: 8. DNA for the CDR3: TGTGCCAGCAGTCCCAGGGGGTCGGGGGCCAAAAACATTCAGTACTTC. Residues: CASSPRGSGAKNIQYF.

The chain recombines TRBV4-1 with TRBJ2-7; the D gene is possibly TRBD2 (6 bases). The germline V and J ends were trimmed by 4 bases and 0 bases, with 16 bases remaining between them. There are 16 residues in the CDR3. Per the germline V gene, CDR1 is MGHRA and CDR2 is YSYEKL. Here the CDR3 reads CASSLQDSGSSYEQYF. DNA for the CDR3: TGCGCCAGCAGCCTACAGGATAGCGGAAGCTCCTACGAGCAGTACTTC.

Only a few counts were recorded for this clonotype. The chain couples TRBV30 to TRBJ1-5, with a possible D match to TRBD1 (5 bases). Trimming stripped 1 base from V and 7 bases from J, with 14 bases between. The germline V gene has CDR1 GTSNPN and CDR2 SVGIG (reference sequence). The length of the CDR3 is 14 residues. The CDR3 DNA follows: TGTGCCTGGAGTGGGGCGGGGGTGAGACAGCCCCAGCATTTT. Translation: CAWSGAGVRQPQHF.